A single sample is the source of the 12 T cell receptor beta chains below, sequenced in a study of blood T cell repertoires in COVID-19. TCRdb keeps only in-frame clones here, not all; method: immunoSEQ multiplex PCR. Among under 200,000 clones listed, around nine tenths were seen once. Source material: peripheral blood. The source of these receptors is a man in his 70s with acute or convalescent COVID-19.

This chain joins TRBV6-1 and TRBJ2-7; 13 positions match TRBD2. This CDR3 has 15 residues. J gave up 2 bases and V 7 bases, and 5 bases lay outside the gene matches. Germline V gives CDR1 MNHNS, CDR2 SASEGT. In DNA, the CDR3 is TGTGCCAGCAACTTGGGACTAGCGGGGACCTACGAGCAGTACTTC. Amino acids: CASNLGLAGTYEQYF.

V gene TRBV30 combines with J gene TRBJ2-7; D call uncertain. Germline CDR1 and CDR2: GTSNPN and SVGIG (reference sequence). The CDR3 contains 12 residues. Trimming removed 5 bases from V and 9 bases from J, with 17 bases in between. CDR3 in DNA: TGTGCCTGGGGACGTGAGTCGGGTTGGCAGTACTTC. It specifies CAWGRESGWQYF.

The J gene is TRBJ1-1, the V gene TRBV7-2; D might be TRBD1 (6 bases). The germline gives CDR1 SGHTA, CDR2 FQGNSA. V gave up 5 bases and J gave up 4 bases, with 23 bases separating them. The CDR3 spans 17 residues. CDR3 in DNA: TGTGCCAGCAGCCCCTTCCGGGCAGGGGATTTCGGCACTGAAGCTTTCTTT. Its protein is CASSPFRAGDFGTEAFF.

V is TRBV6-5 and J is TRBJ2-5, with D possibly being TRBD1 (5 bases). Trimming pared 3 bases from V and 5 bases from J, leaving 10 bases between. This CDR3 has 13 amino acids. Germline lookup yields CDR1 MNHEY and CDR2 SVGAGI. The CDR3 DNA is TGTGCCAGCAGTTATAATAGGGGTGAGACCCAGTACTTC. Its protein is CASSYNRGETQYF.

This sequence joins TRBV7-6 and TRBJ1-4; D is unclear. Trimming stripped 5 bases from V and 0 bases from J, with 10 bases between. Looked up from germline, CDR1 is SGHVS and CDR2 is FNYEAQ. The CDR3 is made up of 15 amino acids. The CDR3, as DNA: TGTGCCAGCAGCAGGACGGGGTCAACTAATGAAAAACTGTTTTTT. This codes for CASSRTGSTNEKLFF.

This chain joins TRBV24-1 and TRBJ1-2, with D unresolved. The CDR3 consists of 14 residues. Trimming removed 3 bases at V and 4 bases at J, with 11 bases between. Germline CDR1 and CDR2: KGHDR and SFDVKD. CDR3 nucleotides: TGTGCCACCAGTGATAGTAACTCCATCTATGGCTACACCTTC. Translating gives CATSDSNSIYGYTF.

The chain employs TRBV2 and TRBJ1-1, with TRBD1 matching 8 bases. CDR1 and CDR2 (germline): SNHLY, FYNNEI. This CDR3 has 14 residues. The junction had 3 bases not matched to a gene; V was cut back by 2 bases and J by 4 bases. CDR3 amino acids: CASSEQGASTEAFF. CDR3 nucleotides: TGTGCCAGCAGTGAACAGGGGGCCTCCACTGAAGCTTTCTTT.

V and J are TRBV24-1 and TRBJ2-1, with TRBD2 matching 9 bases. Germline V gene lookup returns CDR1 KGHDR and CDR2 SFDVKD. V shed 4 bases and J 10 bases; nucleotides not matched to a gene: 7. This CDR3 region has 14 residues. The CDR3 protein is CATSDAGLADEQFF. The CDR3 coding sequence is TGTGCCACCAGTGACGCGGGACTAGCCGACGAGCAGTTCTTC.

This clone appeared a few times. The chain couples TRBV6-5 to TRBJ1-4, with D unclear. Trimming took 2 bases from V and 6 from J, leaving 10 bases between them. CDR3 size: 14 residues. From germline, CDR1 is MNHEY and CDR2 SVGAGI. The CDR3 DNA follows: TGTGCCAGCAGTTACAACGGTGTTTATGAAAAACTGTTTTTT. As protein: CASSYNGVYEKLFF.

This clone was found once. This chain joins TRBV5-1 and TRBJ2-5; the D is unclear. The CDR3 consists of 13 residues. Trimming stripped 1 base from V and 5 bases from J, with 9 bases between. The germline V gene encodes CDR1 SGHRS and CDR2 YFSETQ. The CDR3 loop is CASSLSRWETQYF. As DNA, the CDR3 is TGCGCCAGCAGCTTGAGCAGGTGGGAGACCCAGTACTTC.

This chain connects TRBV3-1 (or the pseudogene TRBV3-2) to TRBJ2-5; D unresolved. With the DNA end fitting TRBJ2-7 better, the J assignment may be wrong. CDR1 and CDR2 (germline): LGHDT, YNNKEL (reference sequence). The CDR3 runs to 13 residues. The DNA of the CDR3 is TGTGCCAGCAGCCTGATAGGAAACTACGAGCAGTACTTC. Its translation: CASSLIGNYEQYF.

The CDR3 loop is CASSQVGLAGDNEQFF. In DNA form, the CDR3 reads TGCGCCAGCAGCCAAGTAGGCCTAGCGGGGGACAATGAGCAGTTCTTC. The chain combines TRBV4-1 with TRBJ2-1; TRBD2 matches 10 bases. The length of the CDR3 is 16 residues. The ends lost 1 base at V and 5 bases at J; junction bases unmatched: 5. Germline V gene data show CDR1 as MGHRA and CDR2 as YSYEKL.